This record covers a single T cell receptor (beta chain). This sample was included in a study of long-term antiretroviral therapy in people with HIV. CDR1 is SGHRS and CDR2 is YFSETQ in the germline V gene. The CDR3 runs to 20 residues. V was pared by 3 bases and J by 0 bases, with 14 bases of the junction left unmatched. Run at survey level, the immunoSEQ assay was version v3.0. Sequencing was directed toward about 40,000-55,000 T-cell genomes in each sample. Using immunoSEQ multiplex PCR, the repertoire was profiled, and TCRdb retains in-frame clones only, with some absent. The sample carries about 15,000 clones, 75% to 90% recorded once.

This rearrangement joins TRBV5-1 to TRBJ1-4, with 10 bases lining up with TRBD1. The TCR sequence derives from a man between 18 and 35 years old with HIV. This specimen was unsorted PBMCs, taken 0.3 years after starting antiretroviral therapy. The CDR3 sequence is CASSSHSGTGDPPTNEKLFF. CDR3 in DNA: TGCGCCAGCAGCTCGCATTCCGGGACAGGGGATCCTCCAACTAATGAAAAACTGTTTTTT.